These T cell receptor beta chains were read from a single sample in a study of T cell clonotyping in hematopoietic cell transplantation. Assay: immunoSEQ multiplex PCR; the TCRdb copy retains only in-frame clones and omits some. There are 15,000 to 20,000 clones in the sample; about 61% occur only once, and 12% lies in the top ten. Sequencing used PBMCs, obtained 30 days after allogeneic stem cell transplant. The receptors derive from a male patient in his forties or fifties who had an allogeneic stem cell transplant from an unrelated donor, so T cells may come from the graft donor. Some clones in this sample may be carry-over from other donors' samples. CDR3s include the opening cysteine and the closing phenylalanine or tryptophan. Fields, in order: D gene, clone size, V gene, J gene, CDR3 protein, CDR3 DNA. The D gene is left open where the match is weak. Rows give clone size only sometimes, using once, few, many, or a class for an expanded clone.

d_call: NA; clone_size: NA; v_call: TRBV25-1; j_call: TRBJ2-5; cdr3_aa: CASSISGGFKYQETQYF; cdr3_nt: TGTGCCAGCAGTATTAGCGGCGGCTTTAAGTACCAAGAGACCCAGTACTTC
d_call: NA; clone_size: NA; v_call: TRBV30; j_call: TRBJ2-2; cdr3_aa: CAWSVPRGGRSTGELFF; cdr3_nt: TGTGCCTGGAGTGTACCTCGGGGAGGACGGAGCACCGGGGAGCTGTTTTTT
d_call: TRBD1; clone_size: once; v_call: TRBV23-1; j_call: TRBJ1-5; cdr3_aa: CATPWGQSQPQHF; cdr3_nt: TGCGCCACCCCTTGGGGACAGAGCCAGCCCCAGCATTTT
d_call: TRBD1; clone_size: NA; v_call: TRBV10-3; j_call: TRBJ1-2; cdr3_aa: CAISDKGQGGYGYTF; cdr3_nt: TGTGCCATCAGCGATAAAGGACAGGGAGGCTATGGCTACACCTTC
d_call: NA; clone_size: NA; v_call: TRBV2; j_call: TRBJ2-3; cdr3_aa: CASSGTASTDTQYF; cdr3_nt: TGTGCCAGCAGTGGGACAGCTAGCACAGATACGCAGTATTTT
d_call: NA; clone_size: few; v_call: TRBV2; j_call: TRBJ2-5; cdr3_aa: CASSSEQETQYF; cdr3_nt: TGTGCCAGCAGTAGCGAGCAAGAGACCCAGTACTTC
d_call: NA; clone_size: NA; v_call: TRBV27; j_call: TRBJ2-2; cdr3_aa: CASSYAQNTGELFF; cdr3_nt: TGTGCCAGCAGTTACGCACAGAACACCGGGGAGCTGTTTTTT
d_call: NA; clone_size: NA; v_call: TRBV25-1; j_call: TRBJ1-2; cdr3_aa: CASSEYSQGGGYTF; cdr3_nt: TGTGCCAGCAGTGAATACTCACAGGGCGGCGGCTACACCTTC
d_call: TRBD2; clone_size: few; v_call: TRBV5-1; j_call: TRBJ2-2; cdr3_aa: CASSSMGLATGGELFF; cdr3_nt: TGCGCCAGCAGCTCAATGGGACTAGCTACTGGCGGGGAGCTGTTTTTT
d_call: NA; clone_size: few; v_call: TRBV4-2; j_call: TRBJ2-7; cdr3_aa: CASSQVFGETYEQYF; cdr3_nt: TGTGCCAGCAGCCAAGTGTTCGGGGAAACCTACGAGCAGTACTTC
d_call: NA; clone_size: few; v_call: TRBV2; j_call: TRBJ2-1; cdr3_aa: CASSPISGAISYNEQFF; cdr3_nt: TGTGCCAGCAGTCCGATTAGCGGAGCAATCTCCTACAATGAGCAGTTCTTC
d_call: NA; clone_size: NA; v_call: TRBV30; j_call: TRBJ1-2; cdr3_aa: CAWSEALISTF; cdr3_nt: TGTGCCTGGAGTGAGGCCTTAATTAGCACCTTC
d_call: NA; clone_size: NA; v_call: TRBV4-1; j_call: TRBJ1-2; cdr3_aa: CASSQDPGLGGYTF; cdr3_nt: TGCGCCAGCAGCCAAGATCCCGGACTCGGGGGCTACACCTTC
d_call: TRBD1; clone_size: NA; v_call: TRBV28; j_call: TRBJ2-5; cdr3_aa: CASQRDRGRLETQYF; cdr3_nt: TGTGCCAGCCAAAGGGACAGGGGGCGATTGGAGACCCAGTACTTC
d_call: TRBD1; clone_size: NA; v_call: TRBV7-2; j_call: TRBJ2-3; cdr3_aa: CASSLGVRGPSDTQYF; cdr3_nt: TGTGCCAGCAGCTTAGGCGTCAGGGGGCCCTCGGATACGCAGTATTTT
d_call: TRBD2; clone_size: few; v_call: TRBV2; j_call: TRBJ2-7; cdr3_aa: CASGLRASGGVEQYF; cdr3_nt: TGTGCCAGCGGGCTCAGGGCCAGCGGGGGGGTGGAGCAGTACTTC
d_call: TRBD2; clone_size: once; v_call: TRBV30; j_call: TRBJ2-3; cdr3_aa: CAWSVSRTSGRRDTQYF; cdr3_nt: TGTGCCTGGAGTGTAAGTAGAACTAGCGGGAGAAGAGATACGCAGTATTTT
d_call: NA; clone_size: few; v_call: TRBV6-5; j_call: TRBJ1-2; cdr3_aa: CASSQSTGTVYGYTF; cdr3_nt: TGTGCCAGCAGTCAATCGACCGGGACGGTCTATGGCTACACCTTC
d_call: TRBD1; clone_size: NA; v_call: TRBV4-1; j_call: TRBJ2-7; cdr3_aa: CASSPTGAYEQYF; cdr3_nt: TGCGCCAGCAGCCCCACAGGGGCCTACGAGCAGTACTTC
d_call: NA; clone_size: NA; v_call: TRBV11-2; j_call: TRBJ2-3; cdr3_aa: CASGAGEGTQYF; cdr3_nt: TGTGCCAGCGGGGCAGGGGAGGGTACGCAGTATTTT
d_call: NA; clone_size: few; v_call: TRBV7-3; j_call: TRBJ2-5; cdr3_aa: CASSLFGGRETQYF; cdr3_nt: TGTGCCAGCAGCTTATTTGGGGGACGGGAGACCCAGTACTTC
d_call: TRBD2; clone_size: few; v_call: TRBV7-3; j_call: TRBJ2-1; cdr3_aa: CASSSGREYNEQFF; cdr3_nt: TGTGCCAGCAGTAGCGGGAGGGAATACAATGAGCAGTTCTTC
d_call: TRBD1; clone_size: NA; v_call: TRBV5-6; j_call: TRBJ1-2; cdr3_aa: CASSPGTGGGYTF; cdr3_nt: TGTGCCAGCAGCCCCGGGACAGGGGGTGGCTACACCTTC
d_call: NA; clone_size: NA; v_call: TRBV6-5; j_call: TRBJ2-7; cdr3_aa: CASVGRSSYEQYF; cdr3_nt: TGTGCCAGCGTGGGTAGATCCTCCTACGAGCAGTACTTC
d_call: TRBD1; clone_size: NA; v_call: TRBV30; j_call: TRBJ2-7; cdr3_aa: CAWTEGAGYEQYF; cdr3_nt: TGTGCCTGGACTGAGGGGGCCGGATACGAGCAGTACTTC
d_call: NA; clone_size: NA; v_call: TRBV6-5; j_call: TRBJ1-1; cdr3_aa: CASSYRAGNTEAFF; cdr3_nt: TGTGCCAGCAGTTACAGGGCAGGGAACACTGAAGCTTTCTTT
d_call: NA; clone_size: few; v_call: TRBV4-1; j_call: TRBJ2-7; cdr3_aa: CASSLALTGYEQYF; cdr3_nt: TGCGCCAGCAGCCTAGCGTTAACGGGCTACGAGCAGTACTTC
d_call: NA; clone_size: NA; v_call: TRBV6-5; j_call: TRBJ1-3; cdr3_aa: CASSNGGARGNTIYF; cdr3_nt: TGTGCCAGCTCGAATGGGGGGGCGCGGGGAAACACCATATATTTT
d_call: TRBD2; clone_size: NA; v_call: TRBV30; j_call: TRBJ2-7; cdr3_aa: CAWSVAGGYEQYF; cdr3_nt: TGTGCCTGGAGTGTAGCGGGAGGCTACGAGCAGTACTTC
d_call: NA; clone_size: NA; v_call: TRBV2; j_call: TRBJ2-7; cdr3_aa: CASSERTDDYEQYF; cdr3_nt: TGTGCCAGCAGTGAGCGGACAGATGATTACGAGCAGTACTTC
d_call: NA; clone_size: NA; v_call: TRBV30; j_call: TRBJ1-2; cdr3_aa: CAWSDRGDYGYTF; cdr3_nt: TGTGCCTGGAGTGATCGAGGGGACTATGGCTACACCTTC
d_call: TRBD1; clone_size: NA; v_call: TRBV4-1; j_call: TRBJ2-7; cdr3_aa: CASSLRGQGGGYEQYF; cdr3_nt: TGCGCCAGCAGCCTAAGGGGACAGGGGGGAGGGTACGAGCAGTACTTC
d_call: NA; clone_size: NA; v_call: TRBV4-1; j_call: TRBJ2-7; cdr3_aa: CASSQLNDGSSYEQYF; cdr3_nt: TGCGCCAGCAGCCAGTTAAATGACGGTAGCTCCTACGAGCAGTACTTC
d_call: NA; clone_size: once; v_call: TRBV5-6; j_call: TRBJ2-7; cdr3_aa: CASGASEDFGSPSYEQYF; cdr3_nt: TGTGCCAGCGGGGCTAGCGAGGATTTCGGGAGTCCTAGCTACGAGCAGTACTTC
d_call: TRBD1; clone_size: NA; v_call: TRBV6-5; j_call: TRBJ2-5; cdr3_aa: CASSGQGETQYF; cdr3_nt: TGTGCCAGCAGTGGACAGGGAGAGACCCAGTACTTC
d_call: TRBD1; clone_size: NA; v_call: TRBV9; j_call: TRBJ1-1; cdr3_aa: CASSAGDRVSEAFF; cdr3_nt: TGTGCCAGCAGCGCGGGCGACAGGGTTTCTGAAGCTTTCTTT
d_call: TRBD2; clone_size: NA; v_call: TRBV29-1; j_call: TRBJ2-7; cdr3_aa: CSVWTSGGSYEQYF; cdr3_nt: TGCAGCGTCTGGACTAGCGGGGGCTCCTACGAGCAGTACTTC
d_call: NA; clone_size: medium-sized; v_call: TRBV5-4; j_call: TRBJ1-3; cdr3_aa: CASSSSSGPGNTIYF; cdr3_nt: TGTGCCAGCAGCTCCTCAAGTGGGCCTGGAAACACCATATATTTT
d_call: TRBD1; clone_size: NA; v_call: TRBV5-1; j_call: TRBJ1-2; cdr3_aa: CASSLDWQGAQGYTF; cdr3_nt: TGCGCCAGCAGCTTGGACTGGCAGGGGGCGCAGGGCTATACCTTC
d_call: NA; clone_size: few; v_call: TRBV27; j_call: TRBJ2-7; cdr3_aa: CASSLQGPYEQYF; cdr3_nt: TGTGCCAGCAGTTTGCAGGGGCCCTACGAGCAGTACTTC
d_call: TRBD1; clone_size: NA; v_call: TRBV2; j_call: TRBJ1-5; cdr3_aa: CASSRDRGHERNQPQHF; cdr3_nt: TGTGCCAGCAGCCGGGACAGGGGCCACGAGCGCAATCAGCCCCAGCATTTT
d_call: NA; clone_size: NA; v_call: TRBV29-1; j_call: TRBJ1-1; cdr3_aa: CSGNEPVKGAEAFF; cdr3_nt: TGCAGCGGTAACGAGCCCGTAAAGGGCGCTGAAGCTTTCTTT
d_call: TRBD2; clone_size: NA; v_call: TRBV5-1; j_call: TRBJ2-7; cdr3_aa: CASSSGLVEGEQYF; cdr3_nt: TGCGCCAGCAGCTCGGGACTAGTAGAGGGAGAGCAGTACTTC
d_call: NA; clone_size: NA; v_call: TRBV6-6; j_call: TRBJ1-6; cdr3_aa: CASSSGPEGSPLHF; cdr3_nt: TGTGCCAGCAGCTCCGGACCGGAGGGTTCACCCCTCCACTTT
d_call: TRBD1; clone_size: NA; v_call: TRBV19; j_call: TRBJ2-7; cdr3_aa: CASSMTGGIWEQYF; cdr3_nt: TGTGCCAGTAGTATGACAGGGGGCATTTGGGAGCAGTACTTC
d_call: TRBD2; clone_size: NA; v_call: TRBV6-5; j_call: TRBJ2-7; cdr3_aa: CASSQLAGGPHEQYF; cdr3_nt: TGTGCCAGCAGCCAGCTAGCGGGAGGGCCCCACGAGCAGTACTTC
d_call: NA; clone_size: NA; v_call: TRBV6-1; j_call: TRBJ2-5; cdr3_aa: CASSESPRGRLWETQYF; cdr3_nt: TGTGCCAGCAGTGAATCCCCACGGGGCCGTCTTTGGGAGACCCAGTACTTC
d_call: NA; clone_size: NA; v_call: TRBV19; j_call: TRBJ1-6; cdr3_aa: CASSNSGTYYNSPLHF; cdr3_nt: TGTGCCAGTAGTAACTCCGGGACATATTATAATTCACCCCTCCACTTT
d_call: TRBD1; clone_size: NA; v_call: TRBV30; j_call: TRBJ1-1; cdr3_aa: CAWREGGEAFF; cdr3_nt: TGTGCCTGGAGAGAAGGGGGCGAAGCTTTCTTT
d_call: NA; clone_size: NA; v_call: TRBV6-5; j_call: TRBJ1-1; cdr3_aa: CASSKGGTEAFF; cdr3_nt: TGTGCCAGCAGCAAGGGCGGCACTGAAGCTTTCTTT
d_call: TRBD1; clone_size: NA; v_call: TRBV30; j_call: TRBJ2-7; cdr3_aa: CAWNRDRDYEQYF; cdr3_nt: TGTGCCTGGAACCGGGACAGGGACTACGAGCAGTACTTC
d_call: NA; clone_size: NA; v_call: TRBV14; j_call: TRBJ1-3; cdr3_aa: CASSQPGMWNTIYF; cdr3_nt: TGTGCCAGCAGCCAACCAGGGATGTGGAACACCATATATTTT
d_call: TRBD2; clone_size: few; v_call: TRBV5-6; j_call: TRBJ2-1; cdr3_aa: CASSPPGLAGNEQFF; cdr3_nt: TGTGCCAGCAGCCCTCCGGGACTAGCGGGTAATGAGCAGTTCTTC
d_call: NA; clone_size: NA; v_call: TRBV19; j_call: TRBJ1-2; cdr3_aa: CASSREGSSGYTF; cdr3_nt: TGTGCCAGTAGTCGGGAGGGAAGTAGTGGCTACACCTTC